These 8 T cell receptor beta chains share one sample of origin, sequenced in a study of OX40 agonist ivuxolimab in advanced cancers. TCRdb's copy holds only in-frame clones and misses some; the assay was immunoSEQ multiplex PCR. The repertoire includes about 95,000 clones, 75% to 95% of them detected once, and 2.6% sits in the top ten. Sequencing was performed on CD4+ or CD8+ T cells sorted from blood, taken in a trial of the OX40 agonist ivuxolimab. The receptor source for this set is an adult with an advanced solid tumor such as melanoma, head and neck, liver or kidney cancer.

The V and J genes are TRBV10-3 and TRBJ2-1; possible D gene TRBD2, 5 bases. Deletions cut 0 bases from V and 9 bases from J, with 21 bases between. CDR3 length: 17 residues. CDR1 ENHRY and CDR2 SYGVKD come from the germline V gene. The DNA for the CDR3 is TGTGCCATCAGTGAGTCAATTGGCGCGGGTTCTACGGCTGAGCAGTTCTTC. It is translated as CAISESIGAGSTAEQFF.

The chain recombines TRBV11-2 with TRBJ2-2; D call uncertain. Germline assignment: CDR1 SGHAT and CDR2 FQNNGV. V lost 4 bases and J lost 2, with 14 bases in between. The CDR3 totals 16 residues. CDR3 protein: CASSSLKRHNTGELFF. In DNA form, the CDR3 reads TGTGCCAGCAGCTCTCTAAAACGACACAACACCGGGGAGCTGTTTTTT.

The V and J genes are TRBV10-3 and TRBJ2-7; the D gene is possibly TRBD1 (5 bases). From germline, CDR1 is ENHRY and CDR2 SYGVKD. With 3 bases removed from V and 7 bases from J, the gap between germline ends came to 13 bases. This CDR3 spans 13 amino acids. CDR3: CAISDGPYREQYF. CDR3 coding DNA: TGTGCCATCAGTGATGGGCCCTACAGGGAGCAGTACTTC.

The J gene is TRBJ2-3, the V gene TRBV9; the D gene is possibly TRBD2 (5 bases). The ends were cut back, 0 bases at V and 5 bases at J, with 13 bases in the middle. The germline CDR1 and CDR2 sequences are SGDLS and YYNGEE. CDR3 size: 15 residues. The CDR3 reads CASSVGGSGGDTQYF. CDR3 DNA sequence: TGTGCCAGCAGCGTAGGTGGGAGTGGTGGAGATACGCAGTATTTT.

The chain uses TRBV7-2 and TRBJ2-7; D is possibly TRBD1 (6 bases). The V end lost 5 bases, the J end lost 4 bases, and 15 bases lay between the germline ends. Germline-derived CDR1 and CDR2 are SGHTA and FQGNSA. The CDR3 sequence is 14 residues long. This chain's CDR3 is CASSHGQNPYEQYF. The CDR3 coding sequence is TGTGCCAGCAGCCATGGACAGAATCCGTACGAGCAGTACTTC.

The V call is TRBV28, the J call TRBJ2-2, with 10 positions matching TRBD2. This CDR3 spans 15 amino acids. Trimming took 5 bases from V and 3 from J; bases not matched to a gene: 3. Germline-derived CDR1 and CDR2 are MDHEN and SYDVKM. This chain's CDR3 is CASSTTSGDTGELFF. DNA for the CDR3: TGTGCCAGCAGTACCACTAGCGGGGACACCGGGGAGCTGTTTTTT.

The V call is TRBV28, the J call TRBJ1-5, with a tentative D call TRBD1 (5 bases). CDR3 length: 15 residues. Trimming cost V 1 base and J 5 bases, with 12 bases left between them. Germline lookup yields CDR1 MDHEN and CDR2 SYDVKM. The chain's CDR3 is CASSLFPGPHQPQHF. CDR3 in DNA: TGTGCCAGCAGTTTATTCCCGGGGCCCCATCAGCCCCAGCATTTT. Drawing the rest from reference TRBV28 and TRBJ1-5, the complete variable domain is DVKVTQSSRYLVKRTGEKVFLECVQDMDHENMFWYRQDPGLGLRLIYFSYDVKMKEKGDIPEGYSVSREKKERFSLILESASTNQTSMYLCASSLFPGPHQPQHFGDGTRLSIL.

The chain combines TRBV28 with TRBJ2-5; unclear D gene. Deletions cut 6 bases from V and 3 bases from J, with 8 bases between. CDR3 length: 12 amino acids. CDR1 is MDHEN and CDR2 is SYDVKM in the germline V gene. The CDR3: CASRRREETQYF. DNA of the CDR3: TGTGCCAGCAGGCGACGGGAAGAGACCCAGTACTTC.